These 25 T cell receptor beta chains share one sample of origin, sequenced in a study of blood T cell repertoires in COVID-19. Some clones are missing from TCRdb's copy, which holds only in-frame ones; the method was immunoSEQ multiplex PCR. This sample has some 110,000 clones; around 74% occur once, and the top ten carry less than 20%. Source material: peripheral blood. All receptors come from a woman between 70 and 85 years old with acute or convalescent COVID-19.

V is TRBV20-1 and J is TRBJ1-1; 7 bases line up with TRBD1. Germline CDR1 and CDR2: DFQATT and SNEGSKA (reference sequence). CDR3 length: 12 residues. V dropped 6 bases and J dropped 6; count of bases not matched to a gene: 7. The CDR3 spells CSASRQGPEAFF. In DNA form, the CDR3 reads TGCAGTGCGAGTCGACAGGGCCCTGAAGCTTTCTTT.

In its sample, this clone was seen a few times. The chain employs TRBV7-9 and TRBJ1-5; TRBD1 matches 11 bases. Per germline, CDR1 SEHNR and CDR2 FQNEAQ (reference sequence). Unmatched junction bases numbered 0, after V lost 0 bases and J lost 2 bases. This CDR3 contains 16 residues. CDR3 sequence reads: CASSLAGQGGNQPQHF. The DNA for the CDR3 is TGTGCCAGCAGCTTAGCGGGACAGGGGGGCAATCAGCCCCAGCATTTT.

The J gene is TRBJ1-2, the V gene TRBV29-1; possibly TRBD1 for D (6 bases). Germline loops: CDR1 SQVTM, CDR2 ANQGSEA. The germline V and J ends were trimmed by 7 bases and 7 bases, with 10 bases remaining between them. This CDR3 spans 10 amino acids. The CDR3 nucleotides read TGCAGCGCCTCGGACAGTGGCTACACCTTC. It specifies CSASDSGYTF.

The genes are TRBV5-6 and TRBJ1-2, with D possibly being TRBD1 (5 bases). Germline values: CDR1 SGHDT, CDR2 YYEEEE. Trimming cost V 2 bases and J 6 bases, with 11 bases left between them. The CDR3 is made up of 13 amino acids. The CDR3 bases are TGTGCCAGCAGCTTTTCAGGGAGGGATGGCTACACCTTC. Protein sequence: CASSFSGRDGYTF.

V is TRBV6-5 and J is TRBJ2-5; 9 positions match TRBD2. CDR1 and CDR2 from the germline V gene are MNHEY and SVGAGI. V dropped 2 bases and J dropped 4; count of bases not matched to a gene: 2. This CDR3 has 14 residues. In nucleotides, the CDR3 is TGTGCCAGCAGTTACCGGCGGGGGGGAGAGACCCAGTACTTC. Its protein product is CASSYRRGGETQYF.

The rearrangement links TRBV19 to TRBJ1-2; perhaps TRBD1 as D (5 bases). Germline lookup yields CDR1 LNHDA and CDR2 SQIVND (reference sequence). The CDR3 extends over 16 amino acids. V was cut by 3 bases and J by 5 bases, with 19 bases left in between. CDR3 sequence: CASSMPGNWGLYGYTF. The CDR3 DNA sequence: TGTGCCAGTAGTATGCCAGGGAATTGGGGACTATATGGCTACACCTTC.

The chain carries TRBV6-5 and TRBJ2-7; D perhaps matches TRBD2 (6 bases). Germline CDR1 reads MNHEY; CDR2 reads SVGAGI. The V and J ends lost 7 bases and 3 bases respectively, with 19 bases between them. CDR3 size: 15 residues. CDR3 nucleotide sequence: TGTGCCAGCACCATAGAGGGCGGGGCTAACTACGAGCAGTACTTC. The encoded protein is CASTIEGGANYEQYF.

J is TRBJ1-3 and V is TRBV9, with a possible D match to TRBD1 (5 bases). This CDR3 region has 15 residues. Germline V gene data show CDR1 as SGDLS and CDR2 as YYNGEE. V lost 2 bases to trimming and J lost 0 bases, with 9 bases between them. CDR3 sequence (DNA): TGTGCCAGCAGCGTCACCGACAGCTCTGGAAACACCATATATTTT. It translates to CASSVTDSSGNTIYF.

The rearrangement joins TRBV7-2 to TRBJ2-7; 11 nucleotides align to TRBD2. Per germline, CDR1 SGHTA and CDR2 FQGNSA. J was trimmed by 4 bases and V by 0 bases; bases with no gene match: 5. This CDR3 region has 16 residues. CDR3 in amino acids: CASSLAFLAGGYEQYF. The CDR3 DNA reads as TGTGCCAGCAGCTTAGCCTTCCTAGCGGGGGGATACGAGCAGTACTTC.

V and J are TRBV28 and TRBJ1-2; D perhaps matches TRBD1 (6 bases). V lost 2 bases and J lost 5, with 9 bases in between. This CDR3 contains 13 residues. Germline values: CDR1 MDHEN, CDR2 SYDVKM. The DNA of the CDR3 is TGTGCCAGCAGTTTACCAGGGGCTTATGGCTACACCTTC. Its translation is CASSLPGAYGYTF.

This rearrangement joins TRBV18 to TRBJ1-5; 10 positions match TRBD1. The CDR3 covers 16 residues. J was trimmed by 2 bases and V by 3 bases; bases with no gene match: 4. Germline V gene sequence: CDR1 KGHSH, CDR2 LQKENI. The CDR3 region has the DNA TGTGCCAGCTCACCTACCGGGACAGGGGGCAATCAGCCCCAGCATTTT. Residues: CASSPTGTGGNQPQHF.

The genes are TRBV6-5 and TRBJ1-5, with 7 bases that match TRBD1. The CDR3 loop spans 14 amino acids. Germline V gene lookup returns CDR1 MNHEY and CDR2 SVGAGI. V dropped 5 bases and J dropped 2; count of bases not matched to a gene: 3. The CDR3 region has the DNA TGTGCCAGCAGTCCAGGGGGAGGCAATCAGCCCCAGCATTTT. Its translation: CASSPGGGNQPQHF.

CDR3: CASSQDLGSGGELFF. Here the CDR3 DNA reads TGTGCCAGCAGCCAAGATCTAGGTAGCGGGGGGGAGCTGTTTTTT. The gene calls are TRBV3-1 (or the pseudogene TRBV3-2) and TRBJ2-2; 7 nucleotides match TRBD2. The germline V gene has CDR1 LGHDT and CDR2 YNNKEL (reference sequence). There are 15 residues in the CDR3. Trimming took 0 bases from V and 8 from J; bases not matched to a gene: 6.

This clone was detected once. The chain combines TRBV2 with TRBJ1-1; D may be TRBD1 (6 bases). V was clipped by 8 bases and J by 4 bases, with 14 bases between them. Germline V lookup: CDR1 SNHLY, CDR2 FYNNEI. The length of the CDR3 is 13 residues. CDR3 region: CASGGERGTEAFF. The CDR3 bases are TGTGCCAGCGGGGGCGAGAGGGGCACTGAAGCTTTCTTT.

The J gene is TRBJ2-5, the V gene TRBV7-2; D is undetermined. The CDR3 is 12 amino acids. Germline loops: CDR1 SGHTA, CDR2 FQGNSA. Trimming stripped 5 bases from V and 3 bases from J, with 7 bases between. The CDR3 coding sequence is TGTGCCAGCAGCCCCGTAAAAGAGACCCAGTACTTC. Its protein product is CASSPVKETQYF.

The genes are TRBV23-1 and TRBJ2-3, with D possibly TRBD2 on 5 matching bases. TRBV23-1 is flagged as an ORF with uncertain function. This CDR3 region has 15 residues. Trimming stripped 0 bases from V and 10 bases from J, with 17 bases between. The CDR3 is CASSQSSGLPLSQYF. CDR3 DNA sequence: TGCGCCAGCAGTCAATCTTCAGGACTCCCTCTGTCGCAGTATTTT.

The chain carries TRBV19 and TRBJ1-5; 8 positions match TRBD1. Trimming took 3 bases from V and 0 from J; bases not matched to a gene: 16. The CDR3 has 20 amino acids. Germline loops: CDR1 LNHDA, CDR2 SQIVND (reference sequence). For the CDR3, the DNA is TGTGCCAGTAGTATCGGGGTTGGCACAGGGGGACCGTATAGCAATCAGCCCCAGCATTTT. Amino acids: CASSIGVGTGGPYSNQPQHF.

This clone was counted only a few times. The V and J genes are TRBV6-6 and TRBJ2-7; a weak D match, TRBD2 (6 bases). V was trimmed by 2 bases and J by 0 bases, leaving 11 bases between them. There are 15 residues in the CDR3. Per the germline V gene, CDR1 is MNHNY and CDR2 is SVGAGI (reference sequence). The CDR3: CASSYEEGHSYEQYF. In DNA form, the CDR3 reads TGTGCCAGCAGTTACGAGGAGGGGCACTCCTACGAGCAGTACTTC.

V gene TRBV12-3 or TRBV12-4 combines with J gene TRBJ2-1; TRBD1 might be the D (5 bases). This CDR3 contains 12 residues. Deletions cut 7 bases from V and 12 bases from J, with 16 bases between. The CDR3 region has the DNA TGTGCCAGCACCAAAGGCGAGCAGGGGCAGTTCTTC. It encodes CASTKGEQGQFF.

This clone has a single count. V and J are TRBV27 and TRBJ1-1; D unresolved. Germline assignment: CDR1 MNHEY and CDR2 SMNVEV (reference sequence). The V end lost 1 base, the J end lost 6 bases, and 12 bases lay between the germline ends. The CDR3 loop spans 14 amino acids. CDR3 loop: CASSLYGLRAEAFF. The CDR3 bases are TGTGCCAGCAGTTTATATGGTCTACGGGCTGAAGCTTTCTTT.

The chain carries TRBV6-5 and TRBJ1-1, with D possibly being TRBD1 (5 bases). The CDR3 covers 12 residues. V gave up 2 bases and J gave up 11 bases, with 12 bases separating them. Germline V CDR1 and CDR2: MNHEY, SVGAGI. The DNA for the CDR3 is TGTGCCAGCAGTTACCTCGGAGGGGATGCTTTCTTT. Residues: CASSYLGGDAFF.

This clone has more than one count but fewer than ten. The V and J genes are TRBV5-1 and TRBJ1-5; D not resolved. The germline V gene has CDR1 SGHRS and CDR2 YFSETQ. With 7 bases removed from V and 7 bases from J, the gap between germline ends came to 6 bases. CDR3 length: 10 amino acids. The CDR3 coding sequence is TGCGCCAGCCTAAACCAGCCCCAGCATTTT. Translating it yields CASLNQPQHF.

The rearrangement uses TRBV25-1 and TRBJ1-1; D possibly corresponds to TRBD1 (5 bases). The germline CDR1 and CDR2 sequences are MGHDK and SYGVNS. V was trimmed by 9 bases and J by 9 bases, leaving 17 bases between them. CDR3 length: 12 amino acids. The CDR3 region is CASGAGGTKAFF. As DNA, the CDR3 is TGTGCCAGTGGGGCGGGCGGGACTAAAGCTTTCTTT.

The chain links TRBV11-2 to TRBJ2-7, with D perhaps matching TRBD1 (7 bases). There are 13 residues in the CDR3. Germline CDR1 is SGHAT and CDR2 is FQNNGV. Trimming stripped 5 bases from V and 10 bases from J, with 18 bases between. CDR3 sequence: CASSVGRQGGQYF. The CDR3 DNA reads TGTGCCAGCAGCGTAGGACGACAGGGAGGTCAGTACTTC.

The genes are TRBV15 and TRBJ1-1; D unclear. Between the trimmed V and J ends, which lost 3 bases and 7 bases, there was a span of 15 bases. This CDR3 region has 14 residues. In germline, CDR1 is LNHNV, CDR2 YYDKDF (reference sequence). CDR3: CATSSSRGEGEAFF. The DNA for the CDR3 is TGTGCCACCAGCAGCTCTCGGGGTGAGGGTGAAGCTTTCTTT.